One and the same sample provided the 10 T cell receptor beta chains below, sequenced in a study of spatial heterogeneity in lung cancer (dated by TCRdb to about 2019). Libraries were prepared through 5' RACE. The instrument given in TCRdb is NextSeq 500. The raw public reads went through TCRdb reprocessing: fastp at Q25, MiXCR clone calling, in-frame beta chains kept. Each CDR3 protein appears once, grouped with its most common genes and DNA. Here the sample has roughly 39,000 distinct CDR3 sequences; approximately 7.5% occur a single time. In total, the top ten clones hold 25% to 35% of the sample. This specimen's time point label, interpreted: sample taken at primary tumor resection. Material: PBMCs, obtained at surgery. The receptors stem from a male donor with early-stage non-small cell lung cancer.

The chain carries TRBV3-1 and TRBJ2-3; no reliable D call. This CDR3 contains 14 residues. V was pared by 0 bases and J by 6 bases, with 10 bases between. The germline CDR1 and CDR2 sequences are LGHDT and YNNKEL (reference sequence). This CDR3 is CASSQDRPADTQYF. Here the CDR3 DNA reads TGTGCCAGCAGCCAAGATCGGCCGGCCGATACGCAGTATTTT.

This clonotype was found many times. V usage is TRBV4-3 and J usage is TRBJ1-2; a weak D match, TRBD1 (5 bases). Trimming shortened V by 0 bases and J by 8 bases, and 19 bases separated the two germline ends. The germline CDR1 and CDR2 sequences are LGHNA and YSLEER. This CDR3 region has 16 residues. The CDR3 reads CASSQDWGRVFGGYTF. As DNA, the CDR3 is TGCGCCAGCAGCCAAGATTGGGGCAGGGTGTTCGGCGGCTACACCTTC.

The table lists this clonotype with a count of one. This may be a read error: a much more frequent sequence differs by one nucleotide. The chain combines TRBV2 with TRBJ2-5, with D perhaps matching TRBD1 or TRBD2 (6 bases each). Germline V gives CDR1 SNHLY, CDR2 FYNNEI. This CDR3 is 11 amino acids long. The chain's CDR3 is CASGGQEIQYF. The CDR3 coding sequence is TGTGCCAGCGGGGGGCAAGAGATCCAGTACTTC.

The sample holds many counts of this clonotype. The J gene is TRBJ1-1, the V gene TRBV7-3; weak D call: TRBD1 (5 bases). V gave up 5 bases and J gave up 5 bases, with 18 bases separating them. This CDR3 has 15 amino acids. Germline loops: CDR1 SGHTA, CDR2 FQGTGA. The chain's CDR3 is CASSPVGGSKTEAFF. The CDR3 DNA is TGTGCCAGCAGCCCCGTCGGGGGGTCGAAGACTGAAGCTTTCTTT.

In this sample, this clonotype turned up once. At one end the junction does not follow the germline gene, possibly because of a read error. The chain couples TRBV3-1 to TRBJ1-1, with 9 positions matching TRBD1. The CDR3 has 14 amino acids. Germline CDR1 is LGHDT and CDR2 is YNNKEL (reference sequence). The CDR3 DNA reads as TGTGTCAGCAGCCGCCTGACAGGGGGAACTGAAGCTTTCTTT. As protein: CVSSRLTGGTEAFF.

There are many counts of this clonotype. In DNA, the CDR3 is TGTGCCAGCCTTTTTTTCGACGCAATCGGGTATGGCTACACCTTC. Protein: CASLFFDAIGYGYTF. V is TRBV6-2 or TRBV6-3 and J is TRBJ1-2; D gene uncertain. This CDR3 contains 15 residues. Germline CDR1 reads MNHEY; CDR2 reads SVGEGT. Trimming stripped 8 bases from V and 5 bases from J, with 21 bases between.

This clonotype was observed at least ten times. DNA for the CDR3: TGTGCCAGCAGTTTATCCCCGTCCTTAAAAGCTGGCACAGATACGCAGTATTTT. This codes for CASSLSPSLKAGTDTQYF. This chain joins TRBV27 and TRBJ2-3; D not certain. V lost 0 bases, J lost 1 base, and 17 bases lay in between. The CDR3 extends over 18 amino acids. Germline CDR1 reads MNHEY; CDR2 reads SMNVEV (reference sequence).

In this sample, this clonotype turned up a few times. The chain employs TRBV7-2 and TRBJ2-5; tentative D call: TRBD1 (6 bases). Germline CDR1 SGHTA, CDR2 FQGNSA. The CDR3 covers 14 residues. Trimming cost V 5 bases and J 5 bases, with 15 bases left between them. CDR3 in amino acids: CASSKSGQGETQYF. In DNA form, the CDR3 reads TGTGCCAGCAGCAAATCAGGGCAGGGGGAGACCCAGTACTTC. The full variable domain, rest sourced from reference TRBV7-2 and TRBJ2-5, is GAGVSQSPSNKVTEKGKDVELRCDPISGHTALYWYRQSLGQGLEFLIYFQGNSAPDKSGLPSDRFSAERTGGSVSTLTIQRTQQEDSAVYLCASSKSGQGETQYFGPGTRLLVL.

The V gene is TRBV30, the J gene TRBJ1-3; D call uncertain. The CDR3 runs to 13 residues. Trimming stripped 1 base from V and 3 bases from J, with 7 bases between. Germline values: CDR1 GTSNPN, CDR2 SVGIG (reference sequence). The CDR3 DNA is TGTGCCTGGAGTGAAGGGATTGGAAACACCATATATTTT. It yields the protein CAWSEGIGNTIYF.

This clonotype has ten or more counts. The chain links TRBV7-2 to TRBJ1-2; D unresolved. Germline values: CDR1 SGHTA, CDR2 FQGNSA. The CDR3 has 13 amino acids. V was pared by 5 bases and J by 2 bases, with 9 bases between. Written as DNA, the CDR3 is TGTGCCAGCAGCCCCGAATTAAACTATGGCTACACCTTC. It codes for CASSPELNYGYTF.